Below are 15 T cell receptor beta chains sequenced from a single sample in a study of cytomegalovirus exposure and HLA in healthy donors. PCR involved 60 Vbeta and 13 Jbeta primers. TCRdb's table, derived via immunoSEQ multiplex PCR, lists solely in-frame clones and lacks some. The data hold about 94,000 clones, with more than 75% observed a single time. Specimen: PBMCs. The receptors were sampled from a human donor in good health.

This rearrangement joins TRBV7-9 to TRBJ2-2; no firm D call. CDR1 is SEHNR, CDR2 FQNEAQ, per germline (reference sequence). Trimming shortened V by 7 bases and J by 4 bases, and 16 bases separated the two germline ends. The CDR3 sequence is 15 residues long. The CDR3 sequence: CASTVLRPSTGELFF. DNA of the CDR3: TGTGCCAGCACCGTACTACGGCCGAGCACCGGGGAGCTGTTTTTT. Drawing the rest from reference TRBV7-9 and TRBJ2-2, the complete variable domain is DTGVSQNPRHKITKRGQNVTFRCDPISEHNRLYWYRQTLGQGPEFLTYFQNEAQLEKSRLLSDRFSAERPKGSFSTLEIQRTEQGDSAMYLCASTVLRPSTGELFFGEGSRLTVL.

DNA of the CDR3: TGTGCCAGCAGCTTAAACAAGAACACTGAAGCTTTCTTT. As protein: CASSLNKNTEAFF. This chain uses TRBV7-6 with TRBJ1-1; D is unresolved. Trimming stripped 2 bases from V and 1 base from J, with 5 bases between. The CDR3 consists of 13 residues. Per the germline V gene, CDR1 is SGHVS and CDR2 is FNYEAQ.

V is TRBV7-2 and J is TRBJ2-7; tentative D call: TRBD1 (5 bases). Trimming left V 1 base short and J 0 bases short, with 7 bases between. The CDR3 loop spans 14 amino acids. Germline lookup yields CDR1 SGHTA and CDR2 FQGNSA. CDR3 bases: TGTGCCAGCAGCTTAGGCAGGGCCTCCTACGAGCAGTACTTC. This codes for CASSLGRASYEQYF. Full variable domain (remainder filled in from reference TRBV7-2 and TRBJ2-7): GAGVSQSPSNKVTEKGKDVELRCDPISGHTALYWYRQSLGQGLEFLIYFQGNSAPDKSGLPSDRFSAERTGGSVSTLTIQRTQQEDSAVYLCASSLGRASYEQYFGPGTRLTVT.

The gene calls are TRBV5-1 and TRBJ2-2; 10 bases align to TRBD2. This CDR3 has 15 residues. With 6 bases clipped from V and 5 bases from J, the junction kept 7 bases outside the gene matches. Germline V gives CDR1 SGHRS, CDR2 YFSETQ. CDR3 protein: CASTSSGSLTGELFF. The CDR3 nucleotides read TGCGCCAGCACCTCTAGCGGGAGTCTTACCGGGGAGCTGTTTTTT.

The rearrangement uses TRBV28 and TRBJ1-2, with D maybe TRBD1 (5 bases). The V gene's germline CDR1 is MDHEN and CDR2 SYDVKM. The length of the CDR3 is 11 residues. V lost 6 bases, J lost 4 bases, and 6 bases lay in between. CDR3 protein: CASRGPYGYTF. CDR3 in DNA: TGTGCCAGCAGGGGGCCCTATGGCTACACCTTC.

The J gene is TRBJ2-7, the V gene TRBV15; D might be TRBD1 (5 bases). This CDR3 comprises 14 residues. Germline CDR1 LNHNV, CDR2 YYDKDF (reference sequence). V lost 6 bases and J lost 2, with 14 bases in between. The DNA for the CDR3 is TGTGCCACCAGTAAAACCCAGGGAACCTACGAGCAGTACTTC. Its translation: CATSKTQGTYEQYF.

This clone appeared a few times. The rearrangement links TRBV28 to TRBJ2-7, with 9 bases aligning to TRBD2. The germline CDR1 and CDR2 sequences are MDHEN and SYDVKM. The CDR3 has 13 residues. J gave up 4 bases and V 7 bases, and 5 bases lay outside the gene matches. The chain's CDR3 is CASIPLAGYEQYF. CDR3 in DNA: TGTGCCAGCATCCCGCTAGCGGGGTACGAGCAGTACTTC.

Regarding this clone: Relative to the germline gene, one junction end is altered; a read error may explain this. This chain links TRBV30 with TRBJ2-1; 11 positions agree with TRBD2. CDR1 is GTSNPN, CDR2 SVGIG, per germline (reference sequence). CDR3 length: 15 residues. The CDR3 nucleotides read TGTGCCGGGAGGGGGGCTAGCGGGGGGTACAATGAGCAGTTCTTC. Translation gives CAGRGASGGYNEQFF.

The chain links TRBV9 to TRBJ2-7; tentative D call: TRBD1 (6 bases). CDR1 is SGDLS, CDR2 YYNGEE, per germline. This CDR3 is built from 12 residues. Trimming cost V 3 bases and J 7 bases, with 11 bases left between them. The CDR3, as DNA: TGTGCCAGCAGCGCGGACAGCGATGAGCAGTACTTC. As protein: CASSADSDEQYF. The whole variable domain, remainder taken from reference TRBV9 and TRBJ2-7, is DSGVTQTPKHLITATGQRVTLRCSPRSGDLSVYWYQQSLDQGLQFLIQYYNGEERAKGNILERFSAQQFPDLHSELNLSSLELGDSALYFCASSADSDEQYFGPGTRLTVT.

V gene TRBV28 combines with J gene TRBJ2-2, with 7 bases matching TRBD1. The ends lost 3 bases at V and 1 base at J; junction bases unmatched: 2. The germline V gene encodes CDR1 MDHEN and CDR2 SYDVKM. This CDR3 has 15 residues. The CDR3 sequence is CASSLGTVNTGELFF. The CDR3 region has the DNA TGTGCCAGCAGTTTGGGGACAGTGAACACCGGGGAGCTGTTTTTT.

The chain joins TRBV28 to TRBJ2-7; 9 positions agree with TRBD1. CDR1 is MDHEN and CDR2 is SYDVKM in the germline V gene. The CDR3 is 14 residues long. Trimming took 5 bases from V and 6 from J; bases not matched to a gene: 8. In nucleotides, the CDR3 is TGTGCCAGCAGTACCCACAGGGGGCGACGCGAGCAGTACTTC. It yields the protein CASSTHRGRREQYF.

This clone was picked up one time. The chain has TRBV2 and TRBJ1-3; D gene unclear. This CDR3 spans 14 amino acids. The germline V and J ends were trimmed by 4 bases and 2 bases, with 9 bases remaining between them. Germline V gene data show CDR1 as SNHLY and CDR2 as FYNNEI. The CDR3 loop reads CASSVGGTGNTIYF. The CDR3 region has the DNA TGTGCCAGCAGTGTCGGAGGGACTGGAAACACCATATATTTT.

The genes are TRBV2 and TRBJ1-4; D possibly corresponds to TRBD1 (5 bases). The CDR3 is made up of 16 amino acids. Germline V gene data show CDR1 as SNHLY and CDR2 as FYNNEI. Trimming cost V 7 bases and J 6 bases, with 21 bases left between them. The CDR3 region has the DNA TGTGCCAGCAAAGCTCAGGGCACGAGTATTGATGAAAAACTGTTTTTT. This translates into CASKAQGTSIDEKLFF.

The chain has TRBV6-1 and TRBJ2-2; TRBD1 agrees at 7 bases. V lost 7 bases and J lost 3; bases outside the gene matches: 5. The V gene's germline CDR1 is MNHNS and CDR2 SASEGT. The CDR3 extends over 14 amino acids. The CDR3 region is CASIDRAHTGELFF. The CDR3 DNA reads as TGTGCCAGCATTGACAGGGCTCACACCGGGGAGCTGTTTTTT.

CDR3 sequence reads: CASSRTGVDEQFF. In nucleotides, the CDR3 is TGTGCCAGCAGTCGGACAGGGGTCGATGAGCAGTTCTTC. The rearrangement uses TRBV6-4 and TRBJ2-1; 9 bases fit TRBD1. CDR1 and CDR2 (germline): MRHNA, SNTAGT. The CDR3 has 13 residues. Germline trimming cut 5 bases from V and 8 bases from J; bases unmatched to any gene: 4.